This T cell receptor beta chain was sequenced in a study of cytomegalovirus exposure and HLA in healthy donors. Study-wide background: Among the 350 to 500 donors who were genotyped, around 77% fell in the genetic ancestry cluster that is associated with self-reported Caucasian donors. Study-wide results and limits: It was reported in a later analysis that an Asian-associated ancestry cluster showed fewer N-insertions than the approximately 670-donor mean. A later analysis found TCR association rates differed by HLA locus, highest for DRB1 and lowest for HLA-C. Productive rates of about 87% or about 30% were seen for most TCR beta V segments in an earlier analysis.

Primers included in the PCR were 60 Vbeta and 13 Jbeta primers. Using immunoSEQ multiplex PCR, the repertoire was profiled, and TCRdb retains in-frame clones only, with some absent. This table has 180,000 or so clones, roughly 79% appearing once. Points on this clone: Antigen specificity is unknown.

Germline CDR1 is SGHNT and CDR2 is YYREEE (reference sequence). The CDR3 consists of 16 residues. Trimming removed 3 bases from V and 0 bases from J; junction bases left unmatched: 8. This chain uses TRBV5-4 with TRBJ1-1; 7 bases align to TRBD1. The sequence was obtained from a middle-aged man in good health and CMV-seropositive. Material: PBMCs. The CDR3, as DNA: TGTGCCAGCAGCTATCCGGGACAGAGAATGAACACTGAAGCTTTCTTT. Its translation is CASSYPGQRMNTEAFF.